The text below deals with one T cell receptor beta chain. What it binds is not known. Libraries of TCR beta came from iRepertoire HTBI primers plus Arm-PCR of CDR3 regions. TCRdb used MiXCR to reprocess the multiplex PCR reads, holding one entry per CDR3 protein. The repertoire holds fewer than 550,000 distinct CDR3 sequences, with roughly 15% as singletons. This entry belongs to a study of regulatory T cells in long-lasting Graves disease. Study observations and caveats: Gene preferences differed: TRBV28, TRBJ1-2, TRBJ2-5 in persistent cases.

The CDR3 loop spans 15 amino acids. With 1 base removed from V and 2 bases from J, the gap between germline ends came to 10 bases. The V gene's germline CDR1 is SGDLS and CDR2 YYNGEE. The time point was: newly diagnosed GD, antithyroid drugs for less than 3 months. PBMC-derived RNA was used for the TCR library. The sample was also linked to a second study, of T cells in Graves' hyperthyroidism and ophthalmopathy.

The chain couples TRBV9 to TRBJ1-3; D not resolved. This receptor was identified in a woman under 30 with Graves disease. The sequencing here drew on peripheral blood mononuclear cells (PBMCs), taken at new diagnosis, from a patient treated with antithyroid drugs. CDR3 loop: CASSVRPTTGNTIYF. The DNA for the CDR3 is TGTGCCAGCAGCGTACGTCCAACAACTGGAAACACCATATATTTT.